The sequence of this T cell receptor (beta chain) was determined in a study of cytotoxic CD8 clonotypes in ibrutinib-treated CLL. The overall study: Response sampling took place at median roughly twelve months of treatment, range 6 to 36. Samples had a mean of around 230,000 productive templates and tens of thousands of productive rearrangements. Study results and limitations: Public clonotypes were seen rarely and were contracted or stable on treatment. Rising at ibrutinib response, clonality subsequently fell back toward baseline at progression.

V was shortened by 3 bases and J by 3 bases, with 14 bases between the two germline ends. The germline V gene encodes CDR1 LNHDA and CDR2 SQIVND (reference sequence). This CDR3 is 16 amino acids long. Comment on this clone: Antigen: not known.

Some clones are missing from TCRdb's copy, which holds only in-frame ones; the method was immunoSEQ multiplex PCR. The sample records under 75,000 clones, more than 70% being singletons. This TCR came from a human donor with chronic lymphocytic leukemia. J is TRBJ2-2 and V is TRBV19, with D unclear. The input for sequencing was PBMCs, taken after 12 months of ibrutinib treatment. The CDR3: CASSIQTGDHTGELFF. The CDR3 DNA sequence: TGTGCCAGTAGTATCCAGACTGGGGATCACACCGGGGAGCTGTTTTTT. The full variable domain, its missing parts supplied by reference TRBV19 and TRBJ2-2, is DGGITQSPKYLFRKEGQNVTLSCEQNLNHDAMYWYRQDPGQGLRLIYYSQIVNDFQKGDIAEGYSVSREKKESFPLTVTSAQKNPTAFYLCASSIQTGDHTGELFFGEGSRLTVL.